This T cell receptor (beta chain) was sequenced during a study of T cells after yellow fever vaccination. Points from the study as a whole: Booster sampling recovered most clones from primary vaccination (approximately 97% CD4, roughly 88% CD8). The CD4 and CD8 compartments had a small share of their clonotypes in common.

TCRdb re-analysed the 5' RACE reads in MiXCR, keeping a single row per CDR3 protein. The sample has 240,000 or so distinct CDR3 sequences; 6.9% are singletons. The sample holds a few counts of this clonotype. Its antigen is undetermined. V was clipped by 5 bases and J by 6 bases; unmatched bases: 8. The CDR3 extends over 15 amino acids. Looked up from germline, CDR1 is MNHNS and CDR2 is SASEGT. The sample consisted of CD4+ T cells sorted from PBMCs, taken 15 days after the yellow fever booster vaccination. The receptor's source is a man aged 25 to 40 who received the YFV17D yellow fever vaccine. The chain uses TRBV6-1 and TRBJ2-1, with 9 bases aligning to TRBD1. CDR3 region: CASSRQQGASNEQFF. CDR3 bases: TGTGCCAGCAGTAGGCAACAGGGGGCTAGCAATGAGCAGTTCTTC.